The 14 T cell receptor beta chains presented below share a single source sample, sequenced in a study of blood T cell repertoires in COVID-19. Sequencing used immunoSEQ multiplex PCR; TCRdb keeps in-frame clones, though not all of them. There are about 220,000 clones in the sample; more than 70% occur only once, and approximately 3.8% lies in the top ten. The source material was peripheral blood. The receptor source for this set is a woman over 75 with acute or convalescent COVID-19.

This clone was picked up one time. DNA for the CDR3: TGTGCCAGCACCTCTCGGGGGGGGCCCATAAGCTACGAGCAGTACTTC. Its translation is CASTSRGGPISYEQYF. J is TRBJ2-7 and V is TRBV7-6; 8 bases are a match to TRBD2. Germline lookup yields CDR1 SGHVS and CDR2 FNYEAQ. CDR3 length: 16 amino acids. Unmatched junction bases numbered 14, after V lost 7 bases and J lost 3 bases.

The J gene is TRBJ1-3, the V gene TRBV2, with TRBD1 as a possible D gene (5 bases). There are 13 residues in the CDR3. Germline CDR1 reads SNHLY; CDR2 reads FYNNEI. V was trimmed by 5 bases and J by 2 bases, leaving 7 bases between them. CDR3 in amino acids: CASSRQTGNTIYF. As DNA, the CDR3 is TGTGCCAGCAGTAGACAGACTGGAAACACCATATATTTT. The whole variable domain, filled in from reference TRBV2 and TRBJ1-3, reads EPEVTQTPSHQVTQMGQEVILRCVPISNHLYFYWYRQILGQKVEFLVSFYNNEISEKSEIFDDQFSVERPDGSNFTLKIRSTKLEDSAMYFCASSRQTGNTIYFGEGSWLTVV.

The genes are TRBV6-2 or TRBV6-3 and TRBJ1-1; D ambiguous. V lost 2 bases and J 0 bases, leaving 10 bases between the germline ends. CDR3 length: 15 residues. Germline-derived CDR1 and CDR2 are MNHEY and SVGEGT. CDR3 in DNA: TGTGCCAGCAGTTACCCACAGATCCTGAACACTGAAGCTTTCTTT. Translating gives CASSYPQILNTEAFF.

The V call is TRBV4-3, the J call TRBJ1-1, with 8 bases fitting TRBD1. J lost 0 bases, V lost 3 bases, and 3 bases had no gene match. The CDR3 is 15 amino acids. The germline V gene encodes CDR1 LGHNA and CDR2 YSLEER. This chain's CDR3 is CASSHTDRVNTEAFF. CDR3 bases: TGCGCCAGCAGCCACACGGACAGGGTGAACACTGAAGCTTTCTTT.

The chain uses TRBV11-2 and TRBJ2-1; 10 bases match TRBD1. V gave up 8 bases and J gave up 5 bases; unmatched junction bases: 6. Per the germline V gene, CDR1 is SGHAT and CDR2 is FQNNGV. CDR3 length: 14 residues. The CDR3 sequence is CASWETGGHNEQFF. In DNA, the CDR3 is TGTGCCAGCTGGGAGACAGGGGGCCACAATGAGCAGTTCTTC.

This rearrangement joins TRBV6-6 to TRBJ2-3; D perhaps matches TRBD2 (6 bases). Germline V gene sequence: CDR1 MNHNY, CDR2 SVGAGI (reference sequence). The CDR3 length is 16 residues. Trimming took 3 bases from V and 1 from J, leaving 14 bases between them. In DNA form, the CDR3 reads TGTGCCAGCAGTTATGTGTTGACGGGGGGCACAGATACGCAGTATTTT. Translation gives CASSYVLTGGTDTQYF.

The V gene is TRBV5-1, the J gene TRBJ2-3; TRBD2 aligns across 7 bases. This CDR3 is 16 amino acids long. The J segment lost 5 bases and the V segment lost 6 bases, leaving 15 bases of the junction unmatched. Germline CDR1 and CDR2: SGHRS and YFSETQ. CDR3 in amino acids: CASNLDRAGRGDTQYF. The CDR3 DNA reads TGCGCCAGCAATTTGGACCGAGCGGGGAGGGGAGATACGCAGTATTTT.

The V call is TRBV28, the J call TRBJ1-2; tentatively, D is TRBD1 (6 bases). V shed 6 bases and J shed 2 bases, with 13 bases lying between them. This CDR3 has 14 amino acids. CDR1 and CDR2 from the germline V gene are MDHEN and SYDVKM. The CDR3: CASSLRQVNYGYTF. The CDR3 DNA reads as TGTGCCAGCAGCCTGAGACAGGTCAACTATGGCTACACCTTC.

J is TRBJ1-5 and V is TRBV29-1; tentatively, D is TRBD1 (6 bases). V was cut by 5 bases and J by 4 bases, with 9 bases left in between. The germline CDR1 and CDR2 sequences are SQVTM and ANQGSEA. This CDR3 is 12 amino acids long. CDR3 sequence: CSVRQGNQPQHF. CDR3 bases: TGCAGCGTTCGCCAGGGGAATCAGCCCCAGCATTTT.

V gene TRBV28 combines with J gene TRBJ2-1, with D possibly matching TRBD1 (6 bases). The CDR3 loop spans 16 amino acids. Germline assignment: CDR1 MDHEN and CDR2 SYDVKM. With 2 bases removed from V and 8 bases from J, the gap between germline ends came to 19 bases. DNA for the CDR3: TGTGCCAGCAGTTTAGATCGCGGACAGATGAGCGATGAGCAGTTCTTC. Encoded protein: CASSLDRGQMSDEQFF. Variable domain in full (rest from reference TRBV28 and TRBJ2-1): DVKVTQSSRYLVKRTGEKVFLECVQDMDHENMFWYRQDPGLGLRLIYFSYDVKMKEKGDIPEGYSVSREKKERFSLILESASTNQTSMYLCASSLDRGQMSDEQFFGPGTRLTVL.

The chain links TRBV4-1 to TRBJ1-6; D call uncertain. Germline V CDR1 and CDR2: MGHRA, YSYEKL. The ends were cut back, 4 bases at V and 5 bases at J, with 15 bases in the middle. The CDR3 runs to 16 residues. The CDR3 nucleotides read TGCGCCAGCAGCCTACAAAGTTTCAGGAATAATTCACCCCTCCACTTT. Protein: CASSLQSFRNNSPLHF.

This clone was recorded a few times. The chain joins TRBV28 to TRBJ1-1; D perhaps matches TRBD1 (5 bases). There are 13 residues in the CDR3. Germline CDR1 is MDHEN and CDR2 is SYDVKM. The V end lost 3 bases, the J end lost 6 bases, and 11 bases lay between the germline ends. The CDR3 sequence is CASSFNSGAEAFF. The CDR3 bases are TGTGCCAGCAGTTTTAACTCGGGGGCTGAAGCTTTCTTT.

This rearrangement joins TRBV5-4 to TRBJ1-1; D is unclear. The germline V gene has CDR1 SGHNT and CDR2 YYREEE (reference sequence). The CDR3 runs to 13 residues. V lost 2 bases and J 0 bases, leaving 5 bases between the germline ends. The CDR3 region has the DNA TGTGCCAGCAGCTTACAGCTGAACACTGAAGCTTTCTTT. Protein sequence: CASSLQLNTEAFF.

The CDR3 DNA follows: TGTGCCAGCAGAGAGTGGAACAGGGAAAACTATGGCTACACCTTC. Translating it yields CASREWNRENYGYTF. The genes are TRBV6-5 and TRBJ1-2; possible D gene TRBD1, 6 bases. This CDR3 contains 15 residues. Germline CDR1 reads MNHEY; CDR2 reads SVGAGI. Between the trimmed V and J ends, which lost 6 bases and 2 bases, there was a span of 16 bases.